This T cell receptor (beta chain) comes out of a study of cytomegalovirus exposure and HLA in healthy donors. The PCR had 60 Vbeta and 13 Jbeta primers. Method: immunoSEQ multiplex PCR; TCRdb's copy keeps in-frame clones and lacks some. The data contain roughly 200,000 clones, around 88% of them singletons. As concerns this clone: Its antigen is undetermined.

Each donor was nominally healthy when sampled (though unrecorded immune exposures were likely). General observations from the study: Presence/absence analysis assumed near-uniform sequencing depth across donors.

The CDR3 is 17 amino acids. The V end lost 0 bases, the J end lost 0 bases, and 14 bases lay between the germline ends. CDR1 SGHRS and CDR2 YFSETQ come from the germline V gene. The clonotype originates from a woman in her thirties in good health and CMV-seronegative. Sequencing was done on a sample of PBMCs. This chain links TRBV5-1 with TRBJ2-3, with unresolved D. CDR3 in DNA: TGCGCCAGCAGCTTGGAGAGTGGGCTGCCTAGCACAGATACGCAGTATTTT. It yields the protein CASSLESGLPSTDTQYF.